This T cell receptor beta chain was sequenced during a study of CD8+ T cells in alopecia areata. Per the germline V gene, CDR1 is MGHRA and CDR2 is YSYEKL. The germline V and J ends were trimmed by 5 bases and 5 bases, with 18 bases remaining between them. The CDR3 sequence is 15 residues long. Extracted from the samples, RNA was reverse transcribed into cDNA to serve as the sequencing template. The repertoire was sequenced with immunoSEQ multiplex PCR; TCRdb's copy has only in-frame clones and lacks some. The table lists some 110,000 clones, less than 70% of them singletons. This clonotype was obtained from a human donor in good health. This chain joins TRBV4-1 and TRBJ2-5, with D perhaps being TRBD1 or TRBD2 (6 bases each). The sequenced sample consisted of CD4+ T cells sorted from blood. The CDR3 DNA is TGCGCCAGCAGCGCTAGGGGGGCCGATAGGGAGACCCAGTACTTC. It codes for CASSARGADRETQYF.